The subject of this entry is one T cell receptor beta chain. This entry comes from a study of blood T cell repertoires in COVID-19. Between the trimmed V and J ends, which lost 6 bases and 2 bases, there was a span of 5 bases. The CDR3 contains 12 residues. Germline CDR1 and CDR2: SGHRS and YFSETQ. Repertoires were generated with immunoSEQ multiplex PCR, while TCRdb's copy carries only in-frame clones and drops some. In the table there are fewer than 200,000 clones, approximately 87% of which are singletons. The TCR sequence derives from a woman aged 70-85 years with COVID-19, enrolled during active disease. The specimen was peripheral blood. This chain connects TRBV5-1 to TRBJ2-2, with no clear D. The DNA of the CDR3 is TGCGCCAGCATGACAAACACCGGGGAGCTGTTTTTT. Translating it yields CASMTNTGELFF.